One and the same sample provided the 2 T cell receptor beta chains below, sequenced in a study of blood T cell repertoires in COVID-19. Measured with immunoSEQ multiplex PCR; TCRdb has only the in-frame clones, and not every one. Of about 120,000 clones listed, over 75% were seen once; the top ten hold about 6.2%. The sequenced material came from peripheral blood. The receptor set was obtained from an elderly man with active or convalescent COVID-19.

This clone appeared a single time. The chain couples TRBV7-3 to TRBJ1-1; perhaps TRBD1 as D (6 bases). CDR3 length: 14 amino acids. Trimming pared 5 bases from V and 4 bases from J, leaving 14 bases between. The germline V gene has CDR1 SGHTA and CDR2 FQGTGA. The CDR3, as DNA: TGTGCCAGCAGCCCTAACAGGGTGAGCACTGAAGCTTTCTTT. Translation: CASSPNRVSTEAFF.

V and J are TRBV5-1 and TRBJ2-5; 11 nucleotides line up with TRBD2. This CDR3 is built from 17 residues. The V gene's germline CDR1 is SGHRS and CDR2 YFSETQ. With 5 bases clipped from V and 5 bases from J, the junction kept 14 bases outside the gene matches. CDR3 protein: CASSRSGSGGAPETQYF. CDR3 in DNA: TGCGCCAGCAGTCGATCCGGTAGCGGGGGGGCCCCGGAGACCCAGTACTTC.